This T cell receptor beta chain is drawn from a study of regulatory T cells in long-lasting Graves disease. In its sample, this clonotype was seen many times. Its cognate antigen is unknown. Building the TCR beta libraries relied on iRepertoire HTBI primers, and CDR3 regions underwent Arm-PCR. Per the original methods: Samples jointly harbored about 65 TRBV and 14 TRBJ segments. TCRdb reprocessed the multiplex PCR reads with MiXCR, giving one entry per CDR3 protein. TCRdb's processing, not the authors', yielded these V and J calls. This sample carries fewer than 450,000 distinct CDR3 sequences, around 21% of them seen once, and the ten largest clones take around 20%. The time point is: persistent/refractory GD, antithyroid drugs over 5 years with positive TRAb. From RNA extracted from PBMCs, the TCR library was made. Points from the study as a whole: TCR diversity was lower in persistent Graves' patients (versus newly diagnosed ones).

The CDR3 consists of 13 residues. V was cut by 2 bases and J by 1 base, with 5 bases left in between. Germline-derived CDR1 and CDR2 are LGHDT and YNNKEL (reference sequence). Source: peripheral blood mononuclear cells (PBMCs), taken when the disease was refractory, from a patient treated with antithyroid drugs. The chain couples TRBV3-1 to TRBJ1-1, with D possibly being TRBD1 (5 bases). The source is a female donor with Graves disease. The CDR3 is CASSQQGNTEAFF. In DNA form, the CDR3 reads TGTGCCAGCAGCCAACAGGGGAACACTGAAGCTTTCTTT. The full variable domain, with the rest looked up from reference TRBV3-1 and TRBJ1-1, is DTAVSQTPKYLVTQMGNDKSIKCEQNLGHDTMYWYKQDSKKFLKIMFSYNNKELIINETVPNRFSPKSPDKAHLNLHINSLELGDSAVYFCASSQQGNTEAFFGQGTRLTVV.